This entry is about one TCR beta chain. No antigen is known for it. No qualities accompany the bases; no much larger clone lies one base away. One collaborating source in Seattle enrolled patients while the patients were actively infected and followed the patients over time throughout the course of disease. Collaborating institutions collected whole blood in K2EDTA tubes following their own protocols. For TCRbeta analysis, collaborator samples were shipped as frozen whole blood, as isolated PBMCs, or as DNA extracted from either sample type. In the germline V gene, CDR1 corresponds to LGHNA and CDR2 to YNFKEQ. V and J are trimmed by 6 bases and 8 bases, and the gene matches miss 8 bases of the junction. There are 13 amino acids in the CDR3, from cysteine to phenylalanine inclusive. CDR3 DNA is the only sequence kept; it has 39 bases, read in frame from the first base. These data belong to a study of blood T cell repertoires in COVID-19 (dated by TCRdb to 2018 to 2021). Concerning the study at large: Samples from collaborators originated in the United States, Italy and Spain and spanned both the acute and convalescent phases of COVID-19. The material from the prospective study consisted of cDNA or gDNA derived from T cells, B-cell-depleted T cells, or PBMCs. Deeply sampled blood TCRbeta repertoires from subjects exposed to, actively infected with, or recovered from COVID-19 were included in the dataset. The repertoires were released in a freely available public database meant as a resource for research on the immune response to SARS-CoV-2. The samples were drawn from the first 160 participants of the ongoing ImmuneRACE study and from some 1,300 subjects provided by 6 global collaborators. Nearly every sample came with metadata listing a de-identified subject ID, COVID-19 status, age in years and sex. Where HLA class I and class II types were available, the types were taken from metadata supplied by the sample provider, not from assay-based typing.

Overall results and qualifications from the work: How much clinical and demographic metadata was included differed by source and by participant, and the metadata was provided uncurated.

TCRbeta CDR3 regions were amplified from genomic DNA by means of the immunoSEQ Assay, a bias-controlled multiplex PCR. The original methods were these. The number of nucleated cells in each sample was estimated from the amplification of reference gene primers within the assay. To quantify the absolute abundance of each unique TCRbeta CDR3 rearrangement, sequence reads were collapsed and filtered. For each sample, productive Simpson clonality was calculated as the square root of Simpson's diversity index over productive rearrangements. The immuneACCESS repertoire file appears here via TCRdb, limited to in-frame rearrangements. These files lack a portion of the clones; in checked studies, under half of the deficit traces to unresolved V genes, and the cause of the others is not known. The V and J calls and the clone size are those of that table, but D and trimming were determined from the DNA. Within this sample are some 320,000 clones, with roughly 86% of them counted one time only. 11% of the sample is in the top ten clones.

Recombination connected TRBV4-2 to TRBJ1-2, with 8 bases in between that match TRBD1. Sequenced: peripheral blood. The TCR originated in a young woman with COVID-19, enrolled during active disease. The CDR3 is CASRLTGGVGYTF. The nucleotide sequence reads TGTGCCAGCAGACTTACAGGGGGAGTGGGCTACACCTTC.